This is a list of T cell receptor beta chains from one sample in a study of shared clonotypes between healthy human individuals. The method was immunoSEQ multiplex PCR; TCRdb's version includes in-frame clones alone and lacks a portion of them. Found here are roughly 640,000 clones, over 65% of them singletons; the top ten hold roughly 1.7%. Sequencing was done on a sample of memory CD4+ T cells sorted from blood. The receptors originated from a woman in her 30s in good health. CDR3s include the opening cysteine and the closing phenylalanine or tryptophan. Fields, in order: D gene, V gene, clone size, J gene, CDR3 protein, CDR3 DNA. D genes are given only for firm matches. Clone size appears in some rows only: once, few, many, or a class for an expanded clone.

NA,TRBV29-1,NA,TRBJ2-5,CSGDSEQETQYF,TGCAGCGGCGACAGCGAGCAAGAGACCCAGTACTTC
NA,TRBV5-4,NA,TRBJ2-1,CASSPPTRSSYNEQFF,TGTGCCAGCAGCCCCCCAACAAGGAGCTCCTACAATGAGCAGTTCTTC
TRBD2,TRBV7-9,NA,TRBJ2-1,CASSFNMGGRMGEQFF,TGTGCCAGCAGCTTTAATATGGGCGGGAGGATGGGTGAGCAGTTCTTC
TRBD1,TRBV5-1,NA,TRBJ2-1,CASSYDRALFF,TGCGCCAGCAGCTACGACAGGGCACTGTTCTTC
TRBD1,TRBV5-1,NA,TRBJ1-1,CASSLVGTETNTEAFF,TGCGCCAGCAGCTTGGTAGGGACAGAGACGAACACTGAAGCTTTCTTT
NA,TRBV25-1,NA,TRBJ1-5,CASSAGGEGSNQPQHF,TGTGCCAGCAGTGCCGGAGGGGAGGGAAGCAATCAGCCCCAGCATTTT
NA,TRBV7-6,few,TRBJ2-7,CASSLAREQRYEQYF,TGTGCCAGCAGCTTAGCGCGAGAACAACGCTACGAGCAGTACTTC
NA,TRBV28,NA,TRBJ1-2,CASSTAEPPNYGYTF,TGTGCCAGCAGTACGGCCGAACCTCCTAACTATGGCTACACCTTC
NA,TRBV6-1,NA,TRBJ1-2,CASSQSVGPGYTF,TGTGCCAGCAGTCAGAGCGTTGGGCCCGGCTACACCTTC
NA,TRBV6-1,NA,TRBJ2-5,CASSEGIGEQETQYF,TGTGCCAGCAGTGAAGGGATTGGGGAACAAGAGACCCAGTACTTC
NA,TRBV7-7,NA,TRBJ2-7,CASSLDRSSYEQYF,TGTGCCAGCAGCTTAGACCGCAGCTCCTACGAGCAGTACTTC
NA,TRBV30,NA,TRBJ2-7,CAWSLQGYEQYF,TGTGCCTGGAGTTTACAAGGCTACGAGCAGTACTTC
NA,TRBV18,few,TRBJ2-1,CASSPGNSYNEQFF,TGTGCCAGCTCACCGGGCAACTCCTACAATGAGCAGTTCTTC
TRBD2,TRBV5-1,NA,TRBJ2-7,CASSSTSGRSYEQYF,TGCGCCAGCAGCTCGACTAGCGGGAGAAGCTACGAGCAGTACTTC
NA,TRBV15,NA,TRBJ2-5,CATSRDPGQQETQYF,TGTGCCACCAGCAGAGATCCAGGGCAGCAAGAGACCCAGTACTTC
NA,TRBV29-1,NA,TRBJ1-2,CSVEDPGVGTYNYGYTF,TGCAGCGTTGAAGATCCGGGGGTGGGTACATATAACTATGGCTACACCTTC
NA,TRBV5-1,NA,TRBJ2-5,CASSLAQETQYF,TGCGCCAGCAGCTTGGCGCAAGAGACCCAGTACTTC
TRBD1,TRBV9,NA,TRBJ2-5,CASSRGGQGYETQYF,TGTGCCAGCAGCCGAGGAGGACAGGGGTATGAGACCCAGTACTTC
NA,TRBV6-5,NA,TRBJ1-1,CASSYSRQGIAEAFF,TGTGCCAGCAGTTACTCGAGGCAGGGAATTGCTGAAGCTTTCTTT
NA,TRBV19,NA,TRBJ2-6,CASSPEDALNVLTF,TGTGCCAGTAGTCCGGAGGATGCCCTCAACGTCCTGACTTTC
NA,TRBV30,NA,TRBJ1-1,CAWSRDSRNTEAFF,TGTGCCTGGAGTCGGGACTCAAGGAACACTGAAGCTTTCTTT
NA,TRBV6-6,NA,TRBJ2-2,CASSYSQVTGELFF,TGTGCCAGCAGTTACTCCCAGGTTACCGGGGAGCTGTTTTTT
NA,TRBV19,once,TRBJ1-1,CASRVNWAGPQNTEAFF,TGTGCCAGTAGGGTTAACTGGGCAGGCCCCCAGAACACTGAAGCTTTCTTT
TRBD2,TRBV6-4,NA,TRBJ2-1,CASFTGLAGAYNEQFF,TGTGCCAGCTTCACTGGACTAGCGGGAGCCTACAATGAGCAGTTCTTC
TRBD1,TRBV10-3,NA,TRBJ1-1,CAIRPGQGFTEAFF,TGTGCCATCAGACCGGGACAGGGATTCACTGAAGCTTTCTTT
TRBD2,TRBV6-5,NA,TRBJ2-1,CASSYGGSSYNEQFF,TGTGCCAGCAGTTACGGCGGGAGCTCCTACAATGAGCAGTTCTTC
TRBD2,TRBV29-1,NA,TRBJ2-1,CSVDLAGGGNNEQFF,TGCAGCGTTGATCTTGCGGGAGGGGGGAACAATGAGCAGTTCTTC
TRBD1,TRBV27,few,TRBJ2-6,CASRTLGTGESGANVLTF,TGTGCCAGCAGAACGCTGGGGACAGGGGAATCTGGGGCCAACGTCCTGACTTTC
NA,TRBV7-8,NA,TRBJ1-5,CASSLSGGGDQPQHF,TGTGCCAGCAGCCTATCCGGCGGCGGGGACCAGCCCCAGCATTTT
TRBD1,TRBV19,NA,TRBJ2-7,CATWDRGSYEQYF,TGTGCCACCTGGGACAGGGGAAGCTACGAGCAGTACTTC
TRBD2,TRBV27,NA,TRBJ2-7,CASSPRPPLAGDYEQYF,TGTGCCAGCAGCCCCCGGCCCCCACTAGCGGGAGACTACGAGCAGTACTTC
TRBD2,TRBV27,NA,TRBJ2-2,CASSSAGGRTGELFF,TGTGCCAGCAGTTCAGCGGGAGGACGGACCGGGGAGCTGTTTTTT
TRBD2,TRBV7-6,NA,TRBJ2-7,CASSLDTSGSYEQYF,TGTGCCAGCAGCTTAGACACTAGCGGGAGTTACGAGCAGTACTTC
TRBD2,TRBV27,NA,TRBJ2-5,CASSFYRLAGGQETQYF,TGTGCCAGCAGTTTTTACAGACTAGCGGGGGGCCAAGAGACCCAGTACTTC
TRBD2,TRBV9,few,TRBJ2-1,CASSSLADNEQFF,TGTGCCAGCAGCTCTCTAGCGGACAATGAGCAGTTCTTC